The 8 T cell receptor beta chains presented below share a single source sample, sequenced in a study of blood T cell repertoires in COVID-19. Profiling relied on immunoSEQ multiplex PCR, and the TCRdb table lists in-frame clones only, not all of them. The profile shows 100,000 to 150,000 clones, about 70% of them singletons. The sample was peripheral blood. The source is a man at least 80 years old with COVID-19, enrolled during active disease.

The chain combines TRBV19 with TRBJ2-3; maybe TRBD2 (6 bases). The CDR3 length is 15 residues. The germline V gene encodes CDR1 LNHDA and CDR2 SQIVND (reference sequence). V gave up 1 base and J gave up 1 base, with 9 bases separating them. The CDR3 region is CASSIGASGTDTQYF. In nucleotides, the CDR3 is TGTGCCAGTAGTATAGGGGCTAGCGGCACAGATACGCAGTATTTT.

The chain carries TRBV5-6 and TRBJ1-3; possible D gene TRBD1, 6 bases. Germline lookup yields CDR1 SGHDT and CDR2 YYEEEE. This CDR3 has 17 residues. Trimming cost V 0 bases and J 0 bases, with 13 bases left between them. Written as DNA, the CDR3 is TGTGCCAGCAGCTTGGGGGACACCATTGACTCTGGAAACACCATATATTTT. Its protein is CASSLGDTIDSGNTIYF.

The chain is built from TRBV18 and TRBJ1-4, with D perhaps TRBD1 (5 bases). Germline V lookup: CDR1 KGHSH, CDR2 LQKENI. The V end was cut by 4 bases, the J end by 0 bases, with 12 bases between. The CDR3 spans 16 residues. The CDR3 here is CASSLSRAATNEKLFF. CDR3 nucleotides: TGTGCCAGCTCACTATCCAGGGCCGCAACTAATGAAAAACTGTTTTTT. Variable domain in full (rest from reference TRBV18 and TRBJ1-4): NAGVMQNPRHLVRRRGQEARLRCSPMKGHSHVYWYRQLPEEGLKFMVYLQKENIIDESGMPKERFSAEFPKEGPSILRIQQVVRGDSAAYFCASSLSRAATNEKLFFGSGTQLSVL.

The V call is TRBV10-1, the J call TRBJ1-1; D uncertain. The germline V gene has CDR1 WNHNN and CDR2 SYGVQD (reference sequence). This CDR3 spans 14 amino acids. Trimming left V 0 bases short and J 1 base short, with 6 bases between. CDR3 residues: CASSESGRNTEAFF. The CDR3 bases are TGCGCCAGCAGTGAGTCGGGCAGGAACACTGAAGCTTTCTTT.

The CDR3 reads CASSPRESAVHPAATCAGELFF. The CDR3 nucleotides read TGCGCCAGCAGTCCCCGGGAGTCAGCAGTACACCCTGCGGCCACTTGTGCCGGGGAGCTGTTTTTT. The chain recombines TRBV23-1 with TRBJ2-2; TRBD2 might be the D (6 bases). TRBV23-1 carries the ORF label, with uncertain function. Trimming took off 4 bases at V and 6 bases at J, with 36 bases between the two ends. The CDR3 is made up of 22 amino acids.

The V call is TRBV24-1, the J call TRBJ2-1; D is undetermined. The length of the CDR3 is 11 residues. Germline CDR1 is KGHDR and CDR2 is SFDVKD. V gave up 4 bases and J gave up 6 bases, with 3 bases separating them. The CDR3 is CATSDFNEQFF. The CDR3 DNA reads TGTGCCACCAGTGACTTCAATGAGCAGTTCTTC.

This rearrangement joins TRBV4-3 to TRBJ2-3; D possibly corresponds to TRBD1 (5 bases). Per germline, CDR1 LGHNA and CDR2 YSLEER. This CDR3 contains 16 residues. V lost 0 bases, J lost 2 bases, and 12 bases lay in between. CDR3 in DNA: TGCGCCAGCAGCCAAGATTGGGCCAGGGTCACAGATACGCAGTATTTT. This translates into CASSQDWARVTDTQYF.

The chain couples TRBV11-2 to TRBJ2-3, with D tentatively TRBD1 (6 bases). CDR1 is SGHAT, CDR2 FQNNGV, per germline. The CDR3 spans 15 residues. V lost 5 bases, J lost 5 bases, and 17 bases lay in between. The DNA for the CDR3 is TGTGCCAGCAGCCATAACAGGGCGAGTGGAGATACGCAGTATTTT. It specifies CASSHNRASGDTQYF.